Listed below are T cell receptor beta chains from one sample, sequenced in a study of tumor-infiltrating lymphocytes in primary liver carcinoma. TCRdb re-derived calls from the multiplex PCR reads in MiXCR, one entry per CDR3 protein. The profile covers roughly 55,000 distinct CDR3 sequences, with 55% to 75% appearing a single time and just over 55% taken by the ten largest. Sequencing used liver tumor tissue from sampling region 2. The receptor source for this set is a man between 35 and 55 years old with primary liver carcinoma and hepatitis B virus infection. Both conserved end residues are part of each CDR3. D genes are given only for firm matches.

V	J	D	CDR3
TRBV11-2	TRBJ2-5	.	CASSLDRWSSRRGETQYF
TRBV28	TRBJ1-2	TRBD1	CASSTPPGTGTYGYTF
TRBV11-2	TRBJ2-5	TRBD1	CANSLTSGGSRETQYF
TRBV11-2	TRBJ1-2	.	CASSLTVNYGYTF
TRBV28	TRBJ1-6	.	CVSSHRPPNNSPLHF
TRBV7-8	TRBJ2-3	TRBD1	CTSSKIQGLYGTDTQYF
TRBV6-1	TRBJ2-5	.	CASSGRAQSETQYF
TRBV6-6	TRBJ2-7	.	CTSSPGSGNEQYF
TRBV4-2	TRBJ1-1	TRBD1	CASSLEYGQGFRTESFF
TRBV4-1	TRBJ2-7	.	CATGQDRTGATLEQYF
TRBV11-2	TRBJ2-5	.	CASSLARLAMGKNETQYF
TRBV6-6	TRBJ2-7	TRBD2	CASSNRAGGSYEQYF
TRBV9	TRBJ1-3	.	CASSPTSGNTIYF
TRBV10-3	TRBJ2-3	TRBD2	CAISEPLRLAVTVDTQYF
TRBV4-2	TRBJ2-7	.	CACSQDRNEHYF
TRBV29-1	TRBJ2-5	TRBD1	CIVTGEQETQYF
TRBV7-9	TRBJ2-1	.	CASSLTYQGHKTNEQFF
TRBV6-5	TRBJ2-1	TRBD2	CASSPGLAAYNEQFF
TRBV5-1	TRBJ2-7	TRBD2	CASSLGTSGYEQHF
TRBV6-2/TRBV6-3	TRBJ1-1	.	CASSYSGGRAEAFF
TRBV12-3/TRBV12-4	TRBJ1-2	TRBD1	CASSLTGGKYGYTF
TRBV29-1	TRBJ2-7	.	CSVTINSYEQYF
TRBV5-4	TRBJ2-5	TRBD1	CVSSLTGVEAQYF
TRBV4-1	TRBJ1-3	.	CASSQSDTTYF
TRBV12-3/TRBV12-4	TRBJ1-2	TRBD1	CASSLGQGANYGRTF
TRBV4-3	TRBJ2-3	TRBD2	CAGSQVSLAADTQYF
TRBV4-1	TRBJ1-2	.	CASSQRDRNYGHTF
TRBV12-5	TRBJ2-1	.	CAIGHQGGEQFF
TRBV5-4	TRBJ2-1	TRBD2	CASCWSSGRHNEQFF
TRBV4-2	TRBJ1-1	.	CASSQDWSQNTEAFF
TRBV29-1	TRBJ2-1	TRBD2	CSVSTTSGRSNEQIF
TRBV29-1	TRBJ1-1	.	CSVSHGSAEAFF
TRBV6-1	TRBJ2-7	TRBD2	CASSENPAGGLDKQYF
TRBV6-5	TRBJ2-3	TRBD2	CASRSAGVSGTQYF
TRBV11-2	TRBJ2-7	.	CASSLKMAPKLYEQCF
TRBV6-5	TRBJ2-1	TRBD2	CASSYSYSGSSYKGQFF
TRBV6-5	TRBJ1-4	.	CASREGRAINEKLFF
TRBV11-2	TRBJ2-2	TRBD2	CTSSRTSGVSTGELFF
TRBV4-3	TRBJ2-7	.	CASSQALKYTEQYF
TRBV6-5	TRBJ2-7	.	CASSPRESLYEQYF
TRBV11-1	TRBJ2-2	.	CASRPSLDTGELFF
TRBV6-5	TRBJ2-7	.	CASSYLGEQYF
TRBV11-2	TRBJ1-4	.	CATSKTPRGTNEKLFF
TRBV10-3	TRBJ2-7	TRBD1	CAITEQRTGAYEEYF
TRBV11-3	TRBJ2-5	.	CASSGYGRLETEYF
TRBV11-1	TRBJ2-1	TRBD2	CASSLGLAGEVDDGQFF
TRBV14	TRBJ1-2	.	CASSQDLDSGYTF